This TCR beta chain was observed in a study of beta chain features in type 1 diabetes. The study's findings and limits: A moderate, significant TCRB CDR3 shortening appeared in type 1 diabetes across four CD4+ subsets.

cDNA synthesis used the whole RNA isolate, giving expressed TCRB sequences. Sequencing used immunoSEQ multiplex PCR; TCRdb keeps in-frame clones, though not all of them. The sample has around 600,000 clones, under 15% seen once. A remark on this clone: Its antigen remains unknown.

Between the trimmed V and J ends, which lost 6 bases and 0 bases, there was a span of 10 bases. CDR1 is LNHDA, CDR2 SQIVND, per germline (reference sequence). CDR3 length equals 14 residues. Via CD45RO/CCR7/CD25/CD127/CD95/CD27, cells of the CD4+ naive, central memory, regulatory and stem cell-like memory subsets were sorted. The sequencing sample was made of naive CD4+ T cells from blood. The V call is TRBV19, the J call TRBJ2-3, with D possibly being TRBD1 (5 bases). The TCR sequence derives from a young man with type 1 diabetes. The CDR3 protein is CASSLRQSTDTQYF. Here the CDR3 DNA reads TGTGCCAGTAGCCTAAGACAGAGCACAGATACGCAGTATTTT. The entire variable domain, with the rest obtained from reference TRBV19 and TRBJ2-3, is as follows: DGGITQSPKYLFRKEGQNVTLSCEQNLNHDAMYWYRQDPGQGLRLIYYSQIVNDFQKGDIAEGYSVSREKKESFPLTVTSAQKNPTAFYLCASSLRQSTDTQYFGPGTRLTVL.